A selection of T cell receptor beta chains follows, all from one sample in a study of shared clonotypes between healthy human individuals. The repertoire was sequenced with immunoSEQ multiplex PCR; TCRdb's copy has only in-frame clones and lacks some. This table holds about 2.3 million clones, approximately 93% found once. Sequenced: naive CD4+ T cells from PBMCs. Receptors were obtained from a man between 18 and 29 years old in good health. Some clones in this sample may be carry-over from other donors' samples. Each CDR3 is given with its conserved first and last residue. The D gene is left open where the match is weak. Size is stated for part of the rows, as once, few or many counts, or as a class when the clone is expanded.

D gene: .; J gene: TRBJ2-6; clone size: once; V gene: TRBV9; CDR3 DNA: TGTGCCAGCAGCGTAGCCAGTAGTGGGGCCAACGTCCTGACTTTC; CDR3 protein: CASSVASSGANVLTF
D gene: .; J gene: TRBJ2-7; clone size: .; V gene: TRBV6-1; CDR3 DNA: TGTGCCACCCTCCCTTTAGCCTACGAGCAGTACTTC; CDR3 protein: CATLPLAYEQYF
D gene: .; J gene: TRBJ2-1; clone size: .; V gene: TRBV18; CDR3 DNA: TGTGCCAGCTCCGAACGCATCACAGTCGACAAGGGCAATGAGCAGTTCTTC; CDR3 protein: CASSERITVDKGNEQFF
D gene: .; J gene: TRBJ2-1; clone size: .; V gene: TRBV18; CDR3 DNA: TGTGCCAGCTCAAGGTCCACCTACAATGAGCAGTTCTTC; CDR3 protein: CASSRSTYNEQFF
D gene: TRBD1; J gene: TRBJ2-3; clone size: .; V gene: TRBV10-3; CDR3 DNA: TGTGCCATCAGGGGAACAGGGGGCGTCGATACGCAGTATTTT; CDR3 protein: CAIRGTGGVDTQYF
D gene: TRBD1; J gene: TRBJ2-1; clone size: .; V gene: TRBV14; CDR3 DNA: TGTGCCAGCAGCCAAGATTGGGGACAGGCGTACAATGAGCAGTTCTTC; CDR3 protein: CASSQDWGQAYNEQFF
D gene: TRBD1; J gene: TRBJ2-5; clone size: .; V gene: TRBV7-2; CDR3 DNA: TGTGCCAGCAGCTTAGGGACAGGGCAGAAGACCCAGTACTTC; CDR3 protein: CASSLGTGQKTQYF
D gene: .; J gene: TRBJ1-2; clone size: .; V gene: TRBV28; CDR3 DNA: TGTGCCAGCAGTTTAAAGGGGGGCTTAGGCTACACCTTC; CDR3 protein: CASSLKGGLGYTF
D gene: .; J gene: TRBJ1-3; clone size: .; V gene: TRBV6-5; CDR3 DNA: TGTGCCAGCACTAGAGGACAGTTCTCTGGAAACACCATATATTTT; CDR3 protein: CASTRGQFSGNTIYF
D gene: TRBD2; J gene: TRBJ2-1; clone size: .; V gene: TRBV25-1; CDR3 DNA: TGTGCCAGCAGTGGACTAGCAGGCAGCTCCTACAATGAGCAGTTCTTC; CDR3 protein: CASSGLAGSSYNEQFF
D gene: .; J gene: TRBJ1-5; clone size: .; V gene: TRBV19; CDR3 DNA: TGTGCCAGTAGTATAGCCCCGGGTCAGCCCCAGCATTTT; CDR3 protein: CASSIAPGQPQHF
D gene: .; J gene: TRBJ1-1; clone size: .; V gene: TRBV5-4; CDR3 DNA: TGTGCCAGCAGTCCATTTGACGGTCACACTGAAGCTTTCTTT; CDR3 protein: CASSPFDGHTEAFF
D gene: .; J gene: TRBJ1-1; clone size: once; V gene: TRBV4-1; CDR3 DNA: TGCGCCAGCCGGGGGGGGGCTAGGAACACTGAAGCTTTCTTT; CDR3 protein: CASRGGARNTEAFF
D gene: TRBD1; J gene: TRBJ2-7; clone size: .; V gene: TRBV29-1; CDR3 DNA: TGCAGCGTCCGGACAGGGGGGGCCTACGAGCAGTACTTC; CDR3 protein: CSVRTGGAYEQYF
D gene: .; J gene: TRBJ2-1; clone size: .; V gene: TRBV4-3; CDR3 DNA: TGCGCCAGCAGCCAAGAGGGCGGCGGTGAGCAGTTCTTC; CDR3 protein: CASSQEGGGEQFF
D gene: .; J gene: TRBJ1-1; clone size: .; V gene: TRBV14; CDR3 DNA: TGTGCCAGCAGCCAAGAGTTCCACACTGAAGCTTTCTTT; CDR3 protein: CASSQEFHTEAFF
D gene: .; J gene: TRBJ1-2; clone size: .; V gene: TRBV28; CDR3 DNA: TGTGCCAGCAGTTTGCCCGGTGCGGTGGAGGCCTTC; CDR3 protein: CASSLPGAVEAF
D gene: TRBD1; J gene: TRBJ1-5; clone size: .; V gene: TRBV28; CDR3 DNA: TGTGCCAGCTCCACAGCCGGGACAGGGCCTAATCAGCCCCAGCATTTT; CDR3 protein: CASSTAGTGPNQPQHF
D gene: .; J gene: TRBJ1-2; clone size: .; V gene: TRBV5-6; CDR3 DNA: TGTGCCAGCAGCTTGGTCGGTCAGACCTATGGCTACACCTTC; CDR3 protein: CASSLVGQTYGYTF
D gene: .; J gene: TRBJ2-3; clone size: .; V gene: TRBV5-4; CDR3 DNA: TGTGCCAGCAGCGCCGGACGGAGCACAGATACGCAGTATTTT; CDR3 protein: CASSAGRSTDTQYF
D gene: TRBD1; J gene: TRBJ2-6; clone size: .; V gene: TRBV28; CDR3 DNA: TGTGCCAGCGAAACAGGGGCGGCTGGGGCCAACGTCCTGACTTTC; CDR3 protein: CASETGAAGANVLTF
D gene: TRBD2; J gene: TRBJ2-3; clone size: .; V gene: TRBV5-4; CDR3 DNA: TGTGCCAGCAGCTTGGTCGGCGGGAGAGATACGCAGTATTTT; CDR3 protein: CASSLVGGRDTQYF
D gene: .; J gene: TRBJ2-7; clone size: once; V gene: TRBV9; CDR3 DNA: TGTGCCAGCAGCGTAGCCGGGACCTCAATCGAGCAGTACTTC; CDR3 protein: CASSVAGTSIEQYF
D gene: TRBD1; J gene: TRBJ1-5; clone size: .; V gene: TRBV5-4; CDR3 DNA: TGTGCCAGCAGCTGGGGGACAGGGAGGTTATATCAGCCCCAGCATTTT; CDR3 protein: CASSWGTGRLYQPQHF